This T cell receptor beta chain was documented in a study of OX40 agonist ivuxolimab in advanced cancers. The germline CDR1 and CDR2 sequences are SQVTM and ANQGSEA. The CDR3 is 15 residues long. The ends were cut back, 4 bases at V and 6 bases at J, with 18 bases in the middle. Libraries were prepared by immunoSEQ multiplex PCR; TCRdb keeps only in-frame clonotypes and omits some of them. The sample comprises tens of thousands of clones, roughly 84% of which are singletons, and nearly 4.5% rests with the top ten. The sequencing used CD4+ or CD8+ T cells sorted from blood, collected in a trial of the OX40 agonist ivuxolimab. The chain carries TRBV29-1 and TRBJ2-2, with D possibly matching TRBD1 (5 bases). The receptor's source is an adult with an advanced solid tumor such as melanoma, head and neck, liver or kidney cancer. For the CDR3, the DNA is TGCAGCGTTGGATTCGTCCAGGGTCTCGCCGGGGAGCTGTTTTTT. Translation: CSVGFVQGLAGELFF.